Below are 25 T cell receptor beta chains sequenced from a single sample in a study of T cell responses to AZD1222 COVID-19 vaccine. The table came from immunoSEQ multiplex PCR; TCRdb's copy has only in-frame clones and leaves some out. The sample includes about 67,000 clones, around 80% of them seen just once. The starting material was peripheral blood, obtained on day 0 of AZD1222 vaccination. The receptor set was obtained from an adult in good health.

This chain connects TRBV7-9 to TRBJ1-1; 7 positions agree with TRBD1. V shed 4 bases and J 6 bases; nucleotides not matched to a gene: 5. CDR3 length: 13 amino acids. Per the germline V gene, CDR1 is SEHNR and CDR2 is FQNEAQ (reference sequence). For the CDR3, the DNA is TGTGCCAGCAGCTCTCGACAGGGCCCTGAAGCTTTCTTT. Translated, it gives CASSSRQGPEAFF.

About this clone itself: Other DNA sequences in this specimen translate into the identical CDR3. This chain connects TRBV7-2 to TRBJ2-3; D gene unclear. The length of the CDR3 is 12 residues. Trimming removed 5 bases from V and 2 bases from J, with 5 bases in between. Per germline, CDR1 SGHTA and CDR2 FQGNSA. CDR3 bases: TGTGCCAGCAGCGCATTCACAGATACGCAGTATTTT. Translated: CASSAFTDTQYF.

This clone has more than one count but fewer than ten. The chain uses TRBV15 and TRBJ1-4; the D is unclear. Deletions cut 1 base from V and 8 bases from J, with 11 bases between. The CDR3 covers 14 residues. Germline V gives CDR1 LNHNV, CDR2 YYDKDF (reference sequence). The CDR3 sequence is CATSRGQADEKLFF. The CDR3 DNA reads TGTGCCACCAGCAGAGGGCAGGCCGACGAAAAACTGTTTTTT.

The chain uses TRBV7-8 and TRBJ1-4; TRBD1 agrees at 8 bases. CDR1 SGHVS and CDR2 FQNEAQ come from the germline V gene. The CDR3 is made up of 16 amino acids. Trimming removed 5 bases from V and 5 bases from J; junction bases left unmatched: 10. CDR3 sequence (DNA): TGTGCCAGCAGCGCCCGACAGGGGCGCGGGAATGAAAAACTGTTTTTT. It encodes CASSARQGRGNEKLFF.

V and J are TRBV6-5 and TRBJ2-1; 11 bases map to TRBD2. The CDR3 is made up of 14 amino acids. V lost 4 bases to trimming and J lost 9 bases; unmatched junction nucleotides: 5. Germline CDR1 reads MNHEY; CDR2 reads SVGAGI. This CDR3 reads CASSLGTSGGEQFF. The CDR3 DNA sequence: TGTGCCAGCAGTTTAGGGACTAGCGGAGGTGAGCAGTTCTTC.

The chain combines TRBV28 with TRBJ1-4, with a weak D call TRBD1 (5 bases). The CDR3 runs to 13 residues. Germline V CDR1 and CDR2: MDHEN, SYDVKM. V was cut by 8 bases and J by 4 bases, with 11 bases left in between. In DNA, the CDR3 is TGTGCCAGCCGGGGGGTTGGTAATGAAAAACTGTTTTTT. It translates to CASRGVGNEKLFF. Supplemented by reference TRBV28 and TRBJ1-4, the full variable domain reads DVKVTQSSRYLVKRTGEKVFLECVQDMDHENMFWYRQDPGLGLRLIYFSYDVKMKEKGDIPEGYSVSREKKERFSLILESASTNQTSMYLCASRGVGNEKLFFGSGTQLSVL.

This chain joins TRBV3-1 (or the pseudogene TRBV3-2) and TRBJ1-2, with D possibly being TRBD1 (6 bases). V was shortened by 0 bases and J by 2 bases, with 13 bases between the two germline ends. Germline assignment: CDR1 LGHDT and CDR2 YNNKEL (reference sequence). The CDR3 is 16 residues long. The CDR3 nucleotides read TGTGCCAGCAGCCAAGATGGGGGGGCGCGGAACTATGGCTACACCTTC. Protein: CASSQDGGARNYGYTF.

CDR3 nucleotide sequence: TGCGCCAGCAGCCAAAGTGGGGCCGAGCAGTACTTC. Its protein product is CASSQSGAEQYF. This chain uses TRBV4-1 with TRBJ2-7; possibly TRBD1 for D (5 bases). This CDR3 spans 12 amino acids. Trimming shortened V by 2 bases and J by 6 bases, and 8 bases separated the two germline ends. Germline loops: CDR1 MGHRA, CDR2 YSYEKL.

In this sample, this clone turned up once. The chain couples TRBV21-1 to TRBJ2-7; the table's D call, TRBD1, was not checked against the DNA. TRBV21-1 corresponds to a pseudogene. The CDR3 has 20 amino acids. CDR3 nucleotides: TGTGCCAGCACCCTCACTCCCCGGGACAGGGGGCCATTTTGGGCCTACGAGCAGTACTTC. Amino acids: CASTLTPRDRGPFWAYEQYF.

The chain carries TRBV7-3 and TRBJ2-1; 14 nucleotides align to TRBD2. Germline CDR1 is SGHTA and CDR2 is FQGTGA. CDR3 size: 20 residues. Losses at the gene ends were 4 bases for V and 0 bases for J; bases not matched to a gene: 11. CDR3 DNA: TGTGCCAGCAGCTACCACCGACTAGCGGGGGGGCACGGCTCCTACAATGAGCAGTTCTTC. It encodes CASSYHRLAGGHGSYNEQFF.

This chain uses TRBV18 with TRBJ2-3; the D gene is possibly TRBD1 (6 bases). Trimming left V 8 bases short and J 1 base short, with 16 bases between. The CDR3 contains 15 residues. CDR1 KGHSH and CDR2 LQKENI come from the germline V gene. The DNA of the CDR3 is TGTGCCAGCCGAGAATCAGGGGAAGGCACAGATACGCAGTATTTT. Translation: CASRESGEGTDTQYF.

The chain recombines TRBV5-1 with TRBJ1-1; TRBD1 matches 7 bases. With 4 bases clipped from V and 3 bases from J, the junction kept 6 bases outside the gene matches. CDR1 is SGHRS, CDR2 YFSETQ, per germline. CDR3 length equals 14 residues. CDR3 region: CASSQGQSYTEAFF. CDR3 sequence (DNA): TGCGCCAGCAGCCAGGGACAGTCATACACTGAAGCTTTCTTT. The full variable domain, completed using reference TRBV5-1 and TRBJ1-1, is KAGVTQTPRYLIKTRGQQVTLSCSPISGHRSVSWYQQTPGQGLQFLFEYFSETQRNKGNFPGRFSGRQFSNSRSEMNVSTLELGDSALYLCASSQGQSYTEAFFGQGTRLTVV.

The chain employs TRBV12-3 or TRBV12-4 and TRBJ1-5; D might be TRBD1 (5 bases). With 3 bases removed from V and 11 bases from J, the gap between germline ends came to 8 bases. The length of the CDR3 is 11 residues. This CDR3 is CASSLGLTQHF. CDR3 nucleotides: TGTGCCAGCAGTTTGGGGCTAACCCAGCATTTT.

The rearrangement links TRBV10-3 to TRBJ1-5; tentative D call: TRBD1 (6 bases). The length of the CDR3 is 14 residues. The ends were cut back, 5 bases at V and 1 base at J, with 9 bases in the middle. Germline CDR1 ENHRY, CDR2 SYGVKD. The CDR3 reads CAISTGLSNQPQHF. In DNA, the CDR3 is TGTGCCATCAGTACAGGGTTGAGCAATCAGCCCCAGCATTTT.

This sequence joins TRBV6-6 and TRBJ1-5; D possibly corresponds to TRBD1 (5 bases). This CDR3 comprises 13 residues. Germline lookup yields CDR1 MNHNY and CDR2 SVGAGI (reference sequence). Trimming took 5 bases from V and 7 from J, leaving 12 bases between them. CDR3 nucleotides: TGTGCCAGCAGTCCCCTTGGGGGGCAGCCCCAGCATTTT. This gives the protein CASSPLGGQPQHF.

This chain uses TRBV6-4 with TRBJ1-5, with 10 bases aligning to TRBD1. The CDR3 sequence is 18 residues long. CDR1 is MRHNA and CDR2 is SNTAGT in the germline V gene. Germline trimming cut 3 bases from V and 2 bases from J; bases unmatched to any gene: 10. CDR3 nucleotide sequence: TGTGCCAGCAGTGAAAGTGGGACAGGGGAGGAGGGCAATCAGCCCCAGCATTTT. This translates into CASSESGTGEEGNQPQHF.

The sample holds a few counts of this clone. The chain combines TRBV28 with TRBJ2-2; D is ambiguous. V was pared by 5 bases and J by 6 bases, with 13 bases between. Germline CDR1 MDHEN, CDR2 SYDVKM. The CDR3 runs 14 residues. The CDR3 loop reads CASSTNLSPGELFF. The CDR3 region has the DNA TGTGCCAGCAGTACTAACTTAAGCCCCGGGGAGCTGTTTTTT.

The chain employs TRBV10-2 and TRBJ2-7, with 10 bases matching TRBD2. With 6 bases clipped from V and 5 bases from J, the junction kept 10 bases outside the gene matches. Per the germline V gene, CDR1 is WSHSY and CDR2 is SAAADI. The CDR3 has 15 amino acids. CDR3 sequence reads: CASSPGVAGGNEQYF. DNA of the CDR3: TGCGCCAGCAGCCCCGGGGTAGCGGGGGGTAACGAGCAGTACTTC.

V gene TRBV11-2 combines with J gene TRBJ2-5, with TRBD1 matching over 7 bases. Trimming took 4 bases from V and 2 from J; bases not matched to a gene: 16. CDR1 SGHAT and CDR2 FQNNGV come from the germline V gene. The CDR3 covers 18 residues. In DNA form, the CDR3 reads TGTGCCAGCAGCTCCTCCCGCATTCTGACAGGGCATCAAGAGACCCAGTACTTC. Amino acid sequence: CASSSSRILTGHQETQYF. Full variable domain (rest looked up from reference TRBV11-2 and TRBJ2-5): EAGVAQSPRYKIIEKRQSVAFWCNPISGHATLYWYQQILGQGPKLLIQFQNNGVVDDSQLPKDRFSAERLKGVDSTLKIQPAKLEDSAVYLCASSSSRILTGHQETQYFGPGTRLLVL.

Here the CDR3 reads CASTTGGESGNTIYF. The CDR3 DNA follows: TGTGCCAGTACGACAGGGGGTGAATCTGGAAACACCATATATTTT. The chain combines TRBV6-5 with TRBJ1-3; TRBD1 matches at 9 bases. The CDR3 totals 15 residues. V lost 9 bases to trimming and J lost 1 base; unmatched junction nucleotides: 7. The V gene's germline CDR1 is MNHEY and CDR2 SVGAGI.

The chain links TRBV19 to TRBJ1-5, with D unresolved. Per the germline V gene, CDR1 is LNHDA and CDR2 is SQIVND (reference sequence). There are 19 residues in the CDR3. Trimming stripped 3 bases from V and 5 bases from J, with 26 bases between. CDR3 protein: CASSILLDVPLGPHQPQHF. The CDR3 DNA reads TGTGCCAGTAGTATCCTTCTGGACGTACCGCTGGGCCCACATCAGCCCCAGCATTTT.

The genes are TRBV11-2 and TRBJ1-1; D is perhaps TRBD1 (6 bases). The CDR3 extends over 15 amino acids. Germline CDR1 is SGHAT and CDR2 is FQNNGV. V lost 6 bases and J lost 4, with 18 bases in between. CDR3 nucleotides: TGTGCCAGCAGATACCCTGGACAGACGACCACTGAAGCTTTCTTT. It encodes CASRYPGQTTTEAFF.

The rearrangement joins TRBV28 to TRBJ2-7; possibly TRBD1 for D (6 bases). Germline loops: CDR1 MDHEN, CDR2 SYDVKM. V shed 6 bases and J shed 3 bases, with 21 bases lying between them. The CDR3 covers 16 residues. The CDR3 region is CASSPSRGKGNYEQYF. Written as DNA, the CDR3 is TGTGCCAGCAGCCCATCCAGGGGAAAGGGGAACTACGAGCAGTACTTC. Based on the CDR3 plus reference TRBV28 and TRBJ2-7, the full variable domain is DVKVTQSSRYLVKRTGEKVFLECVQDMDHENMFWYRQDPGLGLRLIYFSYDVKMKEKGDIPEGYSVSREKKERFSLILESASTNQTSMYLCASSPSRGKGNYEQYFGPGTRLTVT.

This sequence joins TRBV15 and TRBJ2-2, with 8 bases identical to TRBD2. The CDR3 contains 18 residues. Trimming removed 3 bases from V and 2 bases from J; junction bases left unmatched: 11. Germline V CDR1 and CDR2: LNHNV, YYDKDF (reference sequence). The CDR3 loop is CATSRPPWVAGNTGELFF. For the CDR3, the DNA is TGTGCCACCAGCAGGCCTCCTTGGGTAGCGGGAAACACCGGGGAGCTGTTTTTT.

This clone was seen more than once but under ten times. The rearrangement links TRBV9 to TRBJ2-7; TRBD1 is a possible D gene (5 bases). This CDR3 is 14 amino acids long. Germline assignment: CDR1 SGDLS and CDR2 YYNGEE. The V and J ends lost 0 bases and 6 bases respectively, with 13 bases between them. The CDR3 coding sequence is TGTGCCAGCAGCGTAGCGGCAGGGTCCAGCGAGCAGTACTTC. Its translation is CASSVAAGSSEQYF.